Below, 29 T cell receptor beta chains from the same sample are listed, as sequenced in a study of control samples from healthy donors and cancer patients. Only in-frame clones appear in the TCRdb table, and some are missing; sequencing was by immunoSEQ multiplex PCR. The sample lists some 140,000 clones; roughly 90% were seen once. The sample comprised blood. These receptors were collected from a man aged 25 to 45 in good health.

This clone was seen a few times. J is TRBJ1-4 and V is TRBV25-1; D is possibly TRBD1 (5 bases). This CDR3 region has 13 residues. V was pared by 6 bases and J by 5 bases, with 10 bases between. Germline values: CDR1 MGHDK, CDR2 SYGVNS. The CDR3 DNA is TGTGCCAGCAGAGGGACGGCAAATGAAAAACTGTTTTTT. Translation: CASRGTANEKLFF.

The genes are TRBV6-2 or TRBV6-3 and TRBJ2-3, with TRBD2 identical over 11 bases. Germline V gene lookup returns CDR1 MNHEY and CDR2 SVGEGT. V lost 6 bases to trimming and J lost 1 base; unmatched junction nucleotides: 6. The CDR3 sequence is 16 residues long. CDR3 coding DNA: TGTGCCAGCAGCCGAACACTAGCGGGAGGCACAGATACGCAGTATTTT. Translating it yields CASSRTLAGGTDTQYF.

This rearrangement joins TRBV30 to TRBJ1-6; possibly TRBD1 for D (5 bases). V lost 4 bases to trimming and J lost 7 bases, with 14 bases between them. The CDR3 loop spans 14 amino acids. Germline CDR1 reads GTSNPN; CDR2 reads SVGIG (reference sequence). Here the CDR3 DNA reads TGTGCCTGGACCCTGCGGGGGGGAAATTCACCCCTCCACTTT. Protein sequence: CAWTLRGGNSPLHF.

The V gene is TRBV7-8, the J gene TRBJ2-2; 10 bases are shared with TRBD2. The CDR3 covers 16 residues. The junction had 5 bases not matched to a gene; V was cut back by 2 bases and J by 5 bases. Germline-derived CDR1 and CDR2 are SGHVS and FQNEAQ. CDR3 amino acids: CASSLTSGRVTGELFF. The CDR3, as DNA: TGTGCCAGCAGCTTAACGAGCGGGAGGGTAACCGGGGAGCTGTTTTTT.

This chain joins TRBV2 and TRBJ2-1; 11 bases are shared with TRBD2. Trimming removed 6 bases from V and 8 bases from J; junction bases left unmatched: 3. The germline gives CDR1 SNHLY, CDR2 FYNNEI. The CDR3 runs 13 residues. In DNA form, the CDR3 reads TGTGCCAGCAGGCTAGCGGGAGGCTATGAGCAGTTCTTC. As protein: CASRLAGGYEQFF.

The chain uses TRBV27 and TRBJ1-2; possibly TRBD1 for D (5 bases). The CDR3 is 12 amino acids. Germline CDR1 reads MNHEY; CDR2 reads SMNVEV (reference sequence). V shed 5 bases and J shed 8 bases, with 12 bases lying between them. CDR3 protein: CASSHLAGGYTF. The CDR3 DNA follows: TGTGCCAGCAGTCACCTCGCAGGGGGCTACACCTTC.

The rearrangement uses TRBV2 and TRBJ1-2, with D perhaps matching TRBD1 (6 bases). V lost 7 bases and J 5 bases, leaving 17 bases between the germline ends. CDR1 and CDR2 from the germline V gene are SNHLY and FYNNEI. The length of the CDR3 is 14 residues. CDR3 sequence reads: CASTDTGNSYGYTF. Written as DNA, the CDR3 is TGTGCCAGCACCGATACAGGGAATAGTTATGGCTACACCTTC.

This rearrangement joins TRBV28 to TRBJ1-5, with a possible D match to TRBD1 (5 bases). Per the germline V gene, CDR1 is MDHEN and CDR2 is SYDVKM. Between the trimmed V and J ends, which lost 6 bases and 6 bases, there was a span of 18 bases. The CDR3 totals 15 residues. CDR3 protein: CASSPRTTIIQPQHF. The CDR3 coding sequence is TGTGCCAGCAGCCCCCGGACAACAATTATTCAGCCCCAGCATTTT. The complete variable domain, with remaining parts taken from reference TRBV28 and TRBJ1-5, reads DVKVTQSSRYLVKRTGEKVFLECVQDMDHENMFWYRQDPGLGLRLIYFSYDVKMKEKGDIPEGYSVSREKKERFSLILESASTNQTSMYLCASSPRTTIIQPQHFGDGTRLSIL.

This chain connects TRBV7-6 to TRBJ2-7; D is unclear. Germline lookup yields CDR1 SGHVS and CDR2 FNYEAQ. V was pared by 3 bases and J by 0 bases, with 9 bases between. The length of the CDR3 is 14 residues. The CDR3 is CASSLSVSSYEQYF. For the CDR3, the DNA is TGTGCCAGCAGCTTGTCAGTGTCCTCCTACGAGCAGTACTTC.

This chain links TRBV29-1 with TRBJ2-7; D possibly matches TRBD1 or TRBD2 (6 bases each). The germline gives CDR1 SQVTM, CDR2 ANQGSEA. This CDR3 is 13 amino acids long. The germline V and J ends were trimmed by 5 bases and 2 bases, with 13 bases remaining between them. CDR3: CSVPGGKTYEQYF. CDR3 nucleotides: TGCAGCGTTCCCGGGGGCAAGACCTACGAGCAGTACTTC.

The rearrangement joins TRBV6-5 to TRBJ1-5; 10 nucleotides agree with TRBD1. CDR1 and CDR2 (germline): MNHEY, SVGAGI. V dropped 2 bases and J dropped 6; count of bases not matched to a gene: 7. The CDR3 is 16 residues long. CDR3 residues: CASSYTGQGYGQPQHF. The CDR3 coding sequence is TGTGCCAGCAGTTACACGGGACAGGGGTACGGTCAGCCCCAGCATTTT.

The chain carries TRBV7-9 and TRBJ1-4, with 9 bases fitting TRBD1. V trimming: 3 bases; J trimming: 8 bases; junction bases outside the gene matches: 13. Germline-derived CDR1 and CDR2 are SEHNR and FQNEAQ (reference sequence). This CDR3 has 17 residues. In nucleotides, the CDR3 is TGTGCCAGCAGCTTGATACAAGGACAGGGGTTCGGGGAAAAACTGTTTTTT. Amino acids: CASSLIQGQGFGEKLFF.

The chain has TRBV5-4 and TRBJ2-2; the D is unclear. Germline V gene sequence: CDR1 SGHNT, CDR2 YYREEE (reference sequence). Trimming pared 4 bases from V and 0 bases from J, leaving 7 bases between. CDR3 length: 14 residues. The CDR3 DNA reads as TGTGCCAGCAGCGCATATACGAACACCGGGGAGCTGTTTTTT. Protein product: CASSAYTNTGELFF.

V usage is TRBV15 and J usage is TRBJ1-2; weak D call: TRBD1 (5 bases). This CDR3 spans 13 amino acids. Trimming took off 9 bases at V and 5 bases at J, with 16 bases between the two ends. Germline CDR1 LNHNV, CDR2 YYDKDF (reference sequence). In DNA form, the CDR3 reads TGTGCCACTTCTCGGGACCCGAGGTATGGCTACACCTTC. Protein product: CATSRDPRYGYTF.

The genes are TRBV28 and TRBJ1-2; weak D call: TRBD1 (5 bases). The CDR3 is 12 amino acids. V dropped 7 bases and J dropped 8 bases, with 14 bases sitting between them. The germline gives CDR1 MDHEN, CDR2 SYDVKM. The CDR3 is CASTPGGYGYTF. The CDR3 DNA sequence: TGTGCCAGCACACCGGGGGGGTACGGCTACACCTTC.

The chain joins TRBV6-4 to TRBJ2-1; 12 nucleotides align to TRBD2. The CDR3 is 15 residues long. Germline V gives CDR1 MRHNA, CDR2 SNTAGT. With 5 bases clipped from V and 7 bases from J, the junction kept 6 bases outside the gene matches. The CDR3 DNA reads TGTGCCAGCAGTCTAGCGGGAGGGCCACTAAATGAGCAGTTCTTC. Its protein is CASSLAGGPLNEQFF.

CDR3 nucleotide sequence: TGTGCCAGCAGTTACTCGACCAACAGCTGGCAGTACTTC. Residues: CASSYSTNSWQYF. V is TRBV6-5 and J is TRBJ2-7, with D unclear. Germline lookup yields CDR1 MNHEY and CDR2 SVGAGI. V lost 0 bases to trimming and J lost 9 bases, with 12 bases between them. The CDR3 totals 13 residues.

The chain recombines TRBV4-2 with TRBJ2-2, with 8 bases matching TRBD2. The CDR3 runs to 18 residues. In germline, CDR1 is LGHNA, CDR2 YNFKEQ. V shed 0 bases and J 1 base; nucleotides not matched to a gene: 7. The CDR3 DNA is TGTGCCAGCAGCCAAGAGGTTGTAGCGGGATTGAACACCGGGGAGCTGTTTTTT. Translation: CASSQEVVAGLNTGELFF.

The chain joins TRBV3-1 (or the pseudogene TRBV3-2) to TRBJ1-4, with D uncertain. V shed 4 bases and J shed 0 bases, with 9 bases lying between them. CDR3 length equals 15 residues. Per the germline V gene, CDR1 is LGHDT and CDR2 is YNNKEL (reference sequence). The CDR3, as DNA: TGTGCCAGCAGCCCCCGTCCAGCAACTAATGAAAAACTGTTTTTT. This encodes CASSPRPATNEKLFF.

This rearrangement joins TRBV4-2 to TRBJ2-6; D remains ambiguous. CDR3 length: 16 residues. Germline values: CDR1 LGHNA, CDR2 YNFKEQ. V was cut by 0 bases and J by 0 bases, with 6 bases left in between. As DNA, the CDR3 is TGTGCCAGCAGCCAAGACGTAACCTCTGGGGCCAACGTCCTGACTTTC. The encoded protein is CASSQDVTSGANVLTF.

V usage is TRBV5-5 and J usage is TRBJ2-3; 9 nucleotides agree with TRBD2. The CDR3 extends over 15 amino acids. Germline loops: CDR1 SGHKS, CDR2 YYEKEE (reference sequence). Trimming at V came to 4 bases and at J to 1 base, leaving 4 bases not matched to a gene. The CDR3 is CASSLWTSGTDTQYF. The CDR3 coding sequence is TGTGCCAGCAGCCTATGGACTAGCGGCACAGATACGCAGTATTTT. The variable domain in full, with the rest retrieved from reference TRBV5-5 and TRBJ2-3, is DAGVTQSPTHLIKTRGQQVTLRCSPISGHKSVSWYQQVLGQGPQFIFQYYEKEERGRGNFPDRFSARQFPNYSSELNVNALLLGDSALYLCASSLWTSGTDTQYFGPGTRLTVL.

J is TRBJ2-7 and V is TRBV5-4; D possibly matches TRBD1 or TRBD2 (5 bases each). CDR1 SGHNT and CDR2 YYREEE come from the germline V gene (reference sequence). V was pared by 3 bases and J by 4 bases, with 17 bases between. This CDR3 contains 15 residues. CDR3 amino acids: CASSSPDTGLYEQYF. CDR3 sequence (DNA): TGTGCCAGCAGCTCCCCGGACACCGGACTTTACGAGCAGTACTTC.

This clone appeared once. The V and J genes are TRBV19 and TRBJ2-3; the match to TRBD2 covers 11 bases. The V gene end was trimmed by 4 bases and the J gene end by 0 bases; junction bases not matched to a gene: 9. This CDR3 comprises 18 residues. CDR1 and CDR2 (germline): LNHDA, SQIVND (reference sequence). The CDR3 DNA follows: TGTGCCAGTAGTAATCCCGGGACTAGCGGAGCTAGCACAGATACGCAGTATTTT. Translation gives CASSNPGTSGASTDTQYF. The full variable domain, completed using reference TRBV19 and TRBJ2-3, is DGGITQSPKYLFRKEGQNVTLSCEQNLNHDAMYWYRQDPGQGLRLIYYSQIVNDFQKGDIAEGYSVSREKKESFPLTVTSAQKNPTAFYLCASSNPGTSGASTDTQYFGPGTRLTVL.

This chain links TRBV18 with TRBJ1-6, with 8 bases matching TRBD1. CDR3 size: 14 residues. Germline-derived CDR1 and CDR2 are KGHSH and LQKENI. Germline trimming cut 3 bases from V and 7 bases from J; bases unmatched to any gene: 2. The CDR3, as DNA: TGTGCCAGCTCACCGAGGGACAGGAATTCACCCCTCCACTTT. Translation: CASSPRDRNSPLHF.

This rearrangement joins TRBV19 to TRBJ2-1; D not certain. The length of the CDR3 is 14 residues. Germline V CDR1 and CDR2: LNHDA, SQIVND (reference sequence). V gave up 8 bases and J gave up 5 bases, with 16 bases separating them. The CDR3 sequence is CASSHLQVNNEQFF. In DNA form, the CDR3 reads TGTGCCAGTTCTCATCTCCAAGTCAACAATGAGCAGTTCTTC.

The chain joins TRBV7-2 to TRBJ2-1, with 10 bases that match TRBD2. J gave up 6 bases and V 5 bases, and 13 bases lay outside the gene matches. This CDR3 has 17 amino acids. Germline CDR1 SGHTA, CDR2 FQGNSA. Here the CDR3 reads CASSPEVLAGVVNEQFF. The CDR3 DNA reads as TGTGCCAGCAGCCCCGAGGTCCTAGCGGGAGTTGTCAATGAGCAGTTCTTC.

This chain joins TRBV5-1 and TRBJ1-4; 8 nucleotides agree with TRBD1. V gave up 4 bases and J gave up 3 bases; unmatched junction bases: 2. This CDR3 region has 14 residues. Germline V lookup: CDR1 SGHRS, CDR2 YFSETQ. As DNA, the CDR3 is TGCGCCAGCAGCCAACAGGGGGCTAATGAAAAACTGTTTTTT. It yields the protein CASSQQGANEKLFF.

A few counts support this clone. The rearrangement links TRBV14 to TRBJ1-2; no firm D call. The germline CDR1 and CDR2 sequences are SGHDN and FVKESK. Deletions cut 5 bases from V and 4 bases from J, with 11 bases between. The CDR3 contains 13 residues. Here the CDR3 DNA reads TGTGCCAGCAGCTTAAGAGGCGTCTATGGCTACACCTTC. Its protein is CASSLRGVYGYTF.

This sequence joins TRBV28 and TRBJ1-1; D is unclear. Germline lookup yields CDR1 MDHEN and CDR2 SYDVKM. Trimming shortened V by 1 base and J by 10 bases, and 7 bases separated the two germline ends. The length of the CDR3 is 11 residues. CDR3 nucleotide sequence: TGTGCCAGCAGTTTATTGGGGTCAGCTTTCTTT. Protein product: CASSLLGSAFF.